Listed here are 4 T cell receptor beta chains from one sample, sequenced in a study of OX40 agonist ivuxolimab in advanced cancers. Sequenced by immunoSEQ multiplex PCR; TCRdb stores in-frame clones only, minus some. The table has 47,000 or so clones, around 90% seen once; the top ten hold 40% to 50%. The specimen comprised CD4+ or CD8+ T cells sorted from blood, sampled in a trial of the OX40 agonist ivuxolimab. Source of these receptors: an adult with an advanced solid tumor such as melanoma, head and neck, liver or kidney cancer.

The J gene is TRBJ1-4, the V gene TRBV27; D gene uncertain. V lost 6 bases, J lost 7 bases, and 21 bases lay in between. Germline CDR1 is MNHEY and CDR2 is SMNVEV (reference sequence). The CDR3 sequence is 16 residues long. CDR3 region: CASSPLDGRTGEKLFF. CDR3 nucleotides: TGTGCCAGCAGCCCTCTTGACGGCCGGACGGGTGAAAAACTGTTTTTT.

The rearrangement uses TRBV10-2 and TRBJ1-1; a possible D gene is TRBD1 (6 bases). This CDR3 region has 11 residues. Trimming removed 9 bases at V and 8 bases at J, with 13 bases between. Germline values: CDR1 WSHSY, CDR2 SAAADI. The DNA of the CDR3 is TGCGCCAGTTTTGAACAGGGAGAAGCTTTCTTT. Translated, it gives CASFEQGEAFF.

The V call is TRBV7-2, the J call TRBJ2-3; 8 positions match TRBD2. V lost 4 bases and J lost 5; bases outside the gene matches: 8. Germline lookup yields CDR1 SGHTA and CDR2 FQGNSA. CDR3 length: 15 amino acids. The CDR3 reads CASSSPPTSGDTQYF. The CDR3 bases are TGTGCCAGCAGCTCGCCCCCCACTAGCGGAGATACGCAGTATTTT.

In this sample, this clone turned up once. The chain uses TRBV27 and TRBJ2-5, with TRBD1 as a possible D gene (5 bases). The CDR3 sequence is 14 residues long. V was clipped by 9 bases and J by 1 base, with 15 bases between them. From germline, CDR1 is MNHEY and CDR2 SMNVEV (reference sequence). The CDR3 DNA reads as TGTGCCAGTTCAGAGGTAGGGGCCCAAGAGACCCAGTACTTC. Translating it yields CASSEVGAQETQYF.